Reported below is one T cell receptor (beta chain). CDR3 length equals 13 residues. Germline V lookup: CDR1 SQVTM, CDR2 ANQGSEA. V shed 7 bases, J shed 2 bases, and the junction held 6 bases outside the gene matches. This sample was taken from a study of cytomegalovirus exposure and HLA in healthy donors. PCR employed 60 Vbeta and 13 Jbeta primers. The table came from immunoSEQ multiplex PCR; TCRdb's copy has only in-frame clones and leaves some out. This table has tens of thousands of clones, approximately 71% appearing once. The sequenced sample was PBMCs. The TCR originated in a man aged 40-55 years in good health and CMV-seronegative. The chain links TRBV29-1 to TRBJ1-2, with TRBD1 identical over 8 bases. The CDR3 bases are TGCAGCGCCAGGACAGGGCAGAACTATGGCTACACCTTC. Its translation: CSARTGQNYGYTF.